This T cell receptor beta chain was sequenced in a study of control samples from healthy donors and cancer patients (dated by TCRdb to 2018 to 2021). Turning to this clone: What antigen it recognizes has not been identified. No quality values exist for individual bases; no much larger clone is one base distant.

The V and J ends are trimmed by 6 bases and 2 bases, leaving 8 bases between them. The CDR1 and CDR2 encoded by the germline V gene are SNHLY and FYNNEI. The CDR3 spans 13 residues, from the cysteine through the phenylalanine. CDR3 DNA is the only sequence kept; it has 39 bases, read in frame from the first base. The method was the immunoSEQ multiplex PCR assay. Imported from immuneACCESS, the table was reduced by TCRdb to in-frame sequences with V and J called. These copies leave out some clones; in studies compared against another copy, an unresolved V gene accounts for under half, and the cause of the remainder is not known. The table for this sample lists 80,000 to 100,000 clones; around 88% of them were counted only once. 13% to 15% of the sample is in the top ten clones.

The receptor was isolated from a man between 25 and 39 years old in good health. Sample: blood. In this chain, TRBV2 is recombined with TRBJ2-1; TRBD2 is a possible D gene, resting on 6 matching bases. The DNA sequence is TGTGCCAGCAGGGCGGGAACCTACAATGAGCAGTTCTTC. Its translation reads: CASRAGTYNEQFF.